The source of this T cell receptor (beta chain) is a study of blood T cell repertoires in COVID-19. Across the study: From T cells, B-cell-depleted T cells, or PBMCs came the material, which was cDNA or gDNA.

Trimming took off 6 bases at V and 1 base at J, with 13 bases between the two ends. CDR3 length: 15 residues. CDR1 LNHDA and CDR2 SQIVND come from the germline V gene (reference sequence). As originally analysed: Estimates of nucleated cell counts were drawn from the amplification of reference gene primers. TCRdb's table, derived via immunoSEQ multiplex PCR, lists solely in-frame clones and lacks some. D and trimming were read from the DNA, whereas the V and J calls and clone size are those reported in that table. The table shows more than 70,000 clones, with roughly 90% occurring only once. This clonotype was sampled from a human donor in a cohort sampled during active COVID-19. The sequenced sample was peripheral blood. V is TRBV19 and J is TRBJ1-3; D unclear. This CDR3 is CASRPGGWSGNTIYF. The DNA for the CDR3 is TGTGCCAGTAGACCAGGAGGCTGGTCTGGAAACACCATATATTTT.